What follows is one T cell receptor beta chain and its context. Authors' data handling: Estimates of nucleated cell counts were drawn from the amplification of reference gene primers. Here immunoSEQ multiplex PCR was the method, and the copy in TCRdb shows in-frame clones only, minus some. The DNA gave D and trimming, while V, J and clone size come from that table. The sample lists 130,000 to 150,000 clones, around 90% seen once, with over 0.8% in the top ten. The data stem from a study of blood T cell repertoires in COVID-19. About the research overall: Samples came from the United States, Italy and Spain, spanning acute and convalescent COVID-19. From T cells, B-cell-depleted T cells, or PBMCs came the material, which was cDNA or gDNA.

The specimen was peripheral blood. The TCR was taken from a woman aged 45-59 years with acute or convalescent COVID-19.

The DNA of the CDR3 is TGTGCCATCAGTGAGTCGGCTCGGGGGGGATCAGATACGCAGTATTTT. Encoded protein: CAISESARGGSDTQYF. The V gene is TRBV10-3, the J gene TRBJ2-3; the match to TRBD2 covers 8 bases. Germline V lookup: CDR1 ENHRY, CDR2 SYGVKD. The length of the CDR3 is 16 residues. Trimming cost V 0 bases and J 4 bases; bases outside gene matches: 6.